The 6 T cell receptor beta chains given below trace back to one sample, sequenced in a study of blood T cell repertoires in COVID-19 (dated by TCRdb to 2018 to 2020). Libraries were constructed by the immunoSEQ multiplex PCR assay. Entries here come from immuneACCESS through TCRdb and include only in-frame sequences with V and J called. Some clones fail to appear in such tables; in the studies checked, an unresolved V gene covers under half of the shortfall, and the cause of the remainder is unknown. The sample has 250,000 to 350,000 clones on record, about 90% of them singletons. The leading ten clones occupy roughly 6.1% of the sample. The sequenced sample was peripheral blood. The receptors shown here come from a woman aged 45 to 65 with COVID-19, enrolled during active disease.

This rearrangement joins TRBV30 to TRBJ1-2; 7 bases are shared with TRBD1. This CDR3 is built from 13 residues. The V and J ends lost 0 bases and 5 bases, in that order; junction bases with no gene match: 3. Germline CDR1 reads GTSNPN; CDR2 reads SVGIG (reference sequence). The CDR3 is CAWSVGTVYGYTF. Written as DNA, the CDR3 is TGTGCCTGGAGTGTAGGGACAGTTTATGGCTACACCTTC. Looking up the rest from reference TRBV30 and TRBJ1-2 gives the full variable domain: SQTIHQWPATLVQPVGSPLSLECTVEGTSNPNLYWYRQAAGRGLQLLFYSVGIGQISSEVPQNLSASRPQDRQFILSSKKLLLSDSGFYLCAWSVGTVYGYTFGSGTRLTVV.

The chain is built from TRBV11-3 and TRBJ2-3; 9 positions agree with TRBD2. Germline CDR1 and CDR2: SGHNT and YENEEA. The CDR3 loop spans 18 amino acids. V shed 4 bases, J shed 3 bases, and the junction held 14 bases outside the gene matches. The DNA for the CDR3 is TGTGCCAGCAGCTCTTTCACCCCCACTAGCGGGTCGACAGATACGCAGTATTTT. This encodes CASSSFTPTSGSTDTQYF.

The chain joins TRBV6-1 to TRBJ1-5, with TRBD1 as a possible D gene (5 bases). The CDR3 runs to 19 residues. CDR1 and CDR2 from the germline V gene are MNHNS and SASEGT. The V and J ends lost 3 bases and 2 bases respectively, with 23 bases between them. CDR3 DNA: TGTGCCAGCAGTGATTCGATGACAGAACGTCTAATCCGCAATCAGCCCCAGCATTTT. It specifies CASSDSMTERLIRNQPQHF.

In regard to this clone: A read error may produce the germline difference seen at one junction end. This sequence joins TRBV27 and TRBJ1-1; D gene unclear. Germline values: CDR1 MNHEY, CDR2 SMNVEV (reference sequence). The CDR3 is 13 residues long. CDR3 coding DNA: TGTGCCACCAGTCCTGGCCGCTTTGCTGAAGCTTTCTTT. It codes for CATSPGRFAEAFF.

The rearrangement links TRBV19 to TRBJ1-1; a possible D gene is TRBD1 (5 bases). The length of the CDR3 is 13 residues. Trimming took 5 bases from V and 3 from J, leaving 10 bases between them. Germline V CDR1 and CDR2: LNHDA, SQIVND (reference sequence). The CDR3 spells CASSPRVDTEAFF. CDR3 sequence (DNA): TGTGCCAGTAGTCCCAGGGTAGACACTGAAGCTTTCTTT.

The CDR3 DNA follows: TGTGCCAGCAGCCCAGGAGGGAATGAGCAGTTCTTC. This gives the protein CASSPGGNEQFF. The chain employs TRBV7-3 and TRBJ2-1, with TRBD2 as a possible D gene (6 bases). The V gene's germline CDR1 is SGHTA and CDR2 FQGTGA. V lost 5 bases and J 7 bases, leaving 9 bases between the germline ends. The CDR3 is made up of 12 amino acids. Drawing the rest from reference TRBV7-3 and TRBJ2-1, the complete variable domain is GAGVSQTPSNKVTEKGKYVELRCDPISGHTALYWYRQSLGQGPEFLIYFQGTGAADDSGLPNDRFFAVRPEGSVSTLKIQRTERGDSAVYLCASSPGGNEQFFGPGTRLTVL.